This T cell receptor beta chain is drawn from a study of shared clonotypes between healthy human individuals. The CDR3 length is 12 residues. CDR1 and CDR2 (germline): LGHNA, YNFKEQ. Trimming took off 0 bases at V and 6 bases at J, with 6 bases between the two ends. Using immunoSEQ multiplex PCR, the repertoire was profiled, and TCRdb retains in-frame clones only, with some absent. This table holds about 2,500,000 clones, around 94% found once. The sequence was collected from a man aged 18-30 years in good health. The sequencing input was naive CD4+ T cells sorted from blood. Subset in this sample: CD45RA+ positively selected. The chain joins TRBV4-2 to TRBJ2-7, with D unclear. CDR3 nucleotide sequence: TGTGCCAGCAGCCAAGAAGACTCCGAGCAGTACTTC. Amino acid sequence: CASSQEDSEQYF.